This T cell receptor beta chain was recorded in a study of OX40 agonist ivuxolimab in advanced cancers. On the study more broadly: One patient with hepatocellular carcinoma and two with cutaneous melanoma, three in all, had partial responses. Study-wide results and limits: On average, CD8+ T cells had more expanded clones than CD4+.

Concerning this clone itself: The antigen remains undetermined.

Clones were sequenced by immunoSEQ multiplex PCR, and TCRdb holds only the in-frame ones, with some missing. The data hold about 66,000 clones, with about nine tenths observed a single time. Prior autoimmune disease or systemic immunosuppression barred patients. Sampling of blood occurred at baseline, cycle 4 day 1, and cycle 7 day 1. The sequence was obtained from an adult with an advanced solid tumor such as melanoma, head and neck, liver or kidney cancer. This material consisted of CD4+ or CD8+ T cells sorted from blood, taken in a trial of the OX40 agonist ivuxolimab.

DNA for the CDR3: TGTGCCAGCAGTGAGAAGACCATGAACACTGAAGCTTTCTTT. It is translated as CASSEKTMNTEAFF. The V and J genes are TRBV2 and TRBJ1-1; D is unclear. This CDR3 comprises 14 residues. The germline V gene encodes CDR1 SNHLY and CDR2 FYNNEI. Deletions cut 3 bases from V and 0 bases from J, with 8 bases between.